The 32 T cell receptor beta chains below were found in one sample sequenced in a study of blood T cell repertoires in COVID-19 (TCRdb year 2020). Libraries were built with the immunoSEQ multiplex PCR assay. What TCRdb holds here is the immuneACCESS table cut down to in-frame rearrangements. Part of the clones is not present; checked against another copy, under half of the missing clones reflect an unresolved V gene, and the others are unexplained. The sample data list approximately 88,000 clones, and 75% to 80% of these were observed just once. The biggest ten clones account for 6.3% of the sample. The specimen was peripheral blood. The receptors stem from a man aged 70-80 years with COVID-19, enrolled during active disease.

This rearrangement joins TRBV19 to TRBJ2-2, with TRBD1 matching over 7 bases. Trimming removed 4 bases from V and 0 bases from J; junction bases left unmatched: 11. The germline gives CDR1 LNHDA, CDR2 SQIVND (reference sequence). This CDR3 is built from 18 residues. The CDR3 sequence: CASSRKRGGDSNTGELFF. The CDR3 bases are TGTGCCAGTAGTAGAAAAAGAGGGGGCGACTCGAACACCGGGGAGCTGTTTTTT. The full variable domain, rest sourced from reference TRBV19 and TRBJ2-2, is DGGITQSPKYLFRKEGQNVTLSCEQNLNHDAMYWYRQDPGQGLRLIYYSQIVNDFQKGDIAEGYSVSREKKESFPLTVTSAQKNPTAFYLCASSRKRGGDSNTGELFFGEGSRLTVL.

The V gene is TRBV7-2, the J gene TRBJ1-1; D not resolved. Germline CDR1 reads SGHTA; CDR2 reads FQGNSA. The CDR3 spans 16 residues. With 2 bases removed from V and 2 bases from J, the gap between germline ends came to 15 bases. The CDR3 region is CASSLSSTRVNTEAFF. The CDR3, as DNA: TGTGCCAGCAGCTTATCCTCCACGAGGGTTAACACTGAAGCTTTCTTT.

This clone was found a few times. The genes are TRBV18 and TRBJ2-5, with a tentative D call TRBD1 (6 bases). Germline loops: CDR1 KGHSH, CDR2 LQKENI. CDR3 length: 15 amino acids. V was cut by 4 bases and J by 3 bases, with 15 bases left in between. The CDR3 reads CASSHSWTDKETQYF. CDR3 bases: TGTGCCAGCTCACACTCTTGGACAGATAAAGAGACCCAGTACTTC.

With respect to this clone: The sample holds other DNA sequences that translate to the same CDR3. V usage is TRBV18 and J usage is TRBJ1-1; no clear D. CDR1 is KGHSH, CDR2 LQKENI, per germline. Between the trimmed V and J ends, which lost 2 bases and 3 bases, there was a span of 7 bases. This CDR3 comprises 13 residues. CDR3 coding DNA: TGTGCCAGCTCACCAGGGCAGGACACTGAAGCTTTCTTT. Protein: CASSPGQDTEAFF.

The V gene is TRBV7-2, the J gene TRBJ2-2; no clear D. Trimming removed 1 base from V and 2 bases from J, with 8 bases in between. This CDR3 region has 15 residues. Per germline, CDR1 SGHTA and CDR2 FQGNSA. The CDR3 sequence is CASSLDGPNTGELFF. The CDR3 DNA reads TGTGCCAGCAGCTTAGACGGTCCAAACACCGGGGAGCTGTTTTTT.

The CDR3 loop reads CASSLGRGLNYGYTF. For the CDR3, the DNA is TGTGCCAGCAGCTTGGGGAGGGGTCTTAACTATGGCTACACCTTC. This rearrangement joins TRBV5-5 to TRBJ1-2; maybe TRBD1 (5 bases). Germline V gene lookup returns CDR1 SGHKS and CDR2 YYEKEE (reference sequence). V dropped 0 bases and J dropped 1 base, with 10 bases sitting between them. This CDR3 is built from 15 residues.

This sequence joins TRBV7-2 and TRBJ2-5, with 10 bases fitting TRBD2. The CDR3 length is 16 residues. Germline V gene sequence: CDR1 SGHTA, CDR2 FQGNSA. J was trimmed by 1 base and V by 2 bases; bases with no gene match: 4. CDR3: CASSLFGLAVQETQYF. For the CDR3, the DNA is TGTGCCAGCAGCTTATTCGGACTAGCGGTCCAAGAGACCCAGTACTTC.

This chain uses TRBV18 with TRBJ1-1; 10 bases fit TRBD1. Germline V gene data show CDR1 as KGHSH and CDR2 as LQKENI. V dropped 8 bases and J dropped 6; count of bases not matched to a gene: 9. The CDR3 sequence is 14 residues long. The CDR3 reads CASLISGTGAEAFF. The DNA of the CDR3 is TGTGCCAGCCTGATTTCCGGGACAGGGGCTGAAGCTTTCTTT.

The chain is built from TRBV27 and TRBJ2-1; TRBD2 aligns across 11 bases. V trimming: 6 bases; J trimming: 3 bases; junction bases outside the gene matches: 7. Germline CDR1 and CDR2: MNHEY and SMNVEV (reference sequence). The CDR3 covers 16 residues. The CDR3 coding sequence is TGTGCCAGCAGCCTTAGGGGGACTAGCGGCTACAATGAGCAGTTCTTC. Translated, it gives CASSLRGTSGYNEQFF.

The chain joins TRBV27 to TRBJ1-4; perhaps TRBD1 as D (5 bases). From germline, CDR1 is MNHEY and CDR2 SMNVEV (reference sequence). There are 14 residues in the CDR3. V was shortened by 5 bases and J by 0 bases, with 7 bases between the two germline ends. The CDR3 region is CASSGGATNEKLFF. CDR3 bases: TGTGCCAGCAGTGGGGGGGCAACTAATGAAAAACTGTTTTTT.

CDR3 in amino acids: CASSPGLAEMPRETQYF. The CDR3 bases are TGTGCCAGCTCACCGGGACTAGCGGAGATGCCGCGGGAGACCCAGTACTTC. This chain joins TRBV18 and TRBJ2-5, with 11 nucleotides matching TRBD2. Germline assignment: CDR1 KGHSH and CDR2 LQKENI. V lost 3 bases to trimming and J lost 5 bases; unmatched junction nucleotides: 11. This CDR3 is 17 amino acids long.

This clone came up a few times. The rearrangement uses TRBV7-2 and TRBJ2-3; D is perhaps TRBD2 (5 bases). Germline V gene lookup returns CDR1 SGHTA and CDR2 FQGNSA. This CDR3 is built from 15 residues. V was clipped by 5 bases and J by 1 base, with 13 bases between them. The CDR3 region is CASSPGGSRTDTQYF. The CDR3 coding sequence is TGTGCCAGCAGCCCAGGAGGTTCTCGCACAGATACGCAGTATTTT.

The rearrangement uses TRBV18 and TRBJ1-4; D is uncertain. Germline assignment: CDR1 KGHSH and CDR2 LQKENI. Trimming stripped 3 bases from V and 8 bases from J, with 10 bases between. The CDR3 covers 13 residues. CDR3 DNA: TGTGCCAGCTCACCTTTCAGTCTCGAAAAACTGTTTTTT. Translating gives CASSPFSLEKLFF.

This clone showed up many times. The CDR3 reads CASTLGGYGYTF. The CDR3, as DNA: TGTGCCAGCACCCTCGGCGGTTATGGCTACACCTTC. V and J are TRBV2 and TRBJ1-2; D is unresolved. This CDR3 comprises 12 residues. V lost 7 bases and J 5 bases, leaving 11 bases between the germline ends. CDR1 SNHLY and CDR2 FYNNEI come from the germline V gene.

This chain connects TRBV6-6 to TRBJ1-4; 9 nucleotides match TRBD1. The germline CDR1 and CDR2 sequences are MNHNY and SVGAGI (reference sequence). This CDR3 region has 16 residues. With V trimmed by 2 bases and J by 5 bases, 6 bases remained unmatched. The CDR3 loop is CASSYPTGGANEKLFF. CDR3 coding DNA: TGTGCCAGCAGTTACCCTACAGGGGGCGCAAATGAAAAACTGTTTTTT.

The chain employs TRBV4-3 and TRBJ2-1; 7 bases are shared with TRBD2. V lost 6 bases to trimming and J lost 2 bases; unmatched junction nucleotides: 1. This CDR3 spans 13 amino acids. The germline V gene encodes CDR1 LGHNA and CDR2 YSLEER. The CDR3 loop reads CASSAGAYNEQFF. The CDR3 coding sequence is TGCGCCAGCAGTGCGGGGGCCTACAATGAGCAGTTCTTC.

The rearrangement links TRBV6-5 to TRBJ1-1; tentative D call: TRBD1 (6 bases). Trimming shortened V by 11 bases and J by 4 bases, and 17 bases separated the two germline ends. The germline V gene encodes CDR1 MNHEY and CDR2 SVGAGI. The CDR3 runs to 13 residues. The CDR3 here is CAAKQGLSTEAFF. The CDR3, as DNA: TGTGCCGCCAAACAGGGCCTTTCCACTGAAGCTTTCTTT.

CDR3: CASSLPGQNTIYF. CDR3 coding DNA: TGCGCCAGCAGCTTGCCGGGACAAAACACCATATATTTT. The V call is TRBV5-1, the J call TRBJ1-3; possible D gene TRBD1, 6 bases. The CDR3 covers 13 residues. Per the germline V gene, CDR1 is SGHRS and CDR2 is YFSETQ. Trimming took off 1 base at V and 6 bases at J, with 8 bases between the two ends.

The chain links TRBV28 to TRBJ2-1; D is perhaps TRBD2 (6 bases). Germline lookup yields CDR1 MDHEN and CDR2 SYDVKM. The V end was cut by 2 bases, the J end by 6 bases, with 11 bases between. The CDR3 is 14 amino acids. The CDR3 is CASSLLGGRNEQFF. The CDR3 coding sequence is TGTGCCAGCAGTTTACTGGGGGGTCGCAATGAGCAGTTCTTC. Complete variable domain (other parts from reference TRBV28 and TRBJ2-1): DVKVTQSSRYLVKRTGEKVFLECVQDMDHENMFWYRQDPGLGLRLIYFSYDVKMKEKGDIPEGYSVSREKKERFSLILESASTNQTSMYLCASSLLGGRNEQFFGPGTRLTVL.

This rearrangement joins TRBV2 to TRBJ1-1, with D unclear. The CDR3 contains 12 residues. V dropped 7 bases and J dropped 2 bases, with 8 bases sitting between them. Germline values: CDR1 SNHLY, CDR2 FYNNEI. CDR3 nucleotide sequence: TGTGCCAGCAAAAACAGTAACACTGAAGCTTTCTTT. Amino acids: CASKNSNTEAFF.

The V gene is TRBV25-1, the J gene TRBJ2-1; TRBD2 is a possible D gene (6 bases). The CDR3 is 14 residues long. Germline V CDR1 and CDR2: MGHDK, SYGVNS. V lost 3 bases and J lost 7, with 13 bases in between. The CDR3 region is CASSEWRAANEQFF. CDR3 DNA: TGTGCCAGCAGTGAGTGGAGGGCGGCTAATGAGCAGTTCTTC.

The V call is TRBV6-2 or TRBV6-3, the J call TRBJ1-2; TRBD1 matches at 9 bases. V trimming: 5 bases; J trimming: 3 bases; junction bases outside the gene matches: 7. Germline V CDR1 and CDR2: MNHEY, SVGEGT. CDR3 size: 15 residues. CDR3 residues: CASSDPGQGHYGYTF. The CDR3 nucleotides are TGTGCCAGCAGTGATCCGGGACAGGGTCACTATGGCTACACCTTC.

Of note for this clone: Other nucleotide sequences from this sample produce the same CDR3. The chain combines TRBV7-9 with TRBJ1-3; a weak D match, TRBD1 (6 bases). Germline V gene data show CDR1 as SEHNR and CDR2 as FQNEAQ (reference sequence). The CDR3 extends over 15 amino acids. The V and J ends lost 3 bases and 1 base respectively, with 10 bases between them. CDR3: CASSFNRASGNTIYF. The CDR3 DNA sequence: TGTGCCAGCAGCTTTAACAGGGCTTCTGGAAACACCATATATTTT.

The chain recombines TRBV4-2 with TRBJ1-2; 7 bases agree with TRBD1. V was pared by 1 base and J by 4 bases, with 6 bases of the junction left unmatched. Germline V gene data show CDR1 as LGHNA and CDR2 as YNFKEQ. The CDR3 is 15 amino acids. Here the CDR3 reads CASSQVGTDVYGYTF. CDR3 bases: TGTGCCAGCAGCCAAGTAGGGACAGATGTCTATGGCTACACCTTC.

The J gene is TRBJ2-5, the V gene TRBV24-1; TRBD1 matches at 8 bases. Germline V gene sequence: CDR1 KGHDR, CDR2 SFDVKD. V gave up 4 bases and J gave up 6 bases; unmatched junction bases: 9. The CDR3 extends over 15 amino acids. The CDR3 DNA reads TGTGCCACCAGTGACCCGACAGGGGCGGCCAAGACCCAGTACTTC. The encoded protein is CATSDPTGAAKTQYF.

This chain joins TRBV27 and TRBJ1-1, with D uncertain. V lost 7 bases to trimming and J lost 5 bases, with 20 bases between them. CDR3 size: 15 residues. CDR1 is MNHEY, CDR2 SMNVEV, per germline (reference sequence). The CDR3 loop is CASTPFKGVGTEAFF. DNA of the CDR3: TGTGCCAGCACCCCTTTTAAGGGAGTAGGTACTGAAGCTTTCTTT.

V is TRBV19 and J is TRBJ1-2; D possibly corresponds to TRBD1 (5 bases). This CDR3 comprises 14 residues. The germline V and J ends were trimmed by 0 bases and 4 bases, with 9 bases remaining between them. Germline lookup yields CDR1 LNHDA and CDR2 SQIVND (reference sequence). This CDR3 is CASSIEVRVYGYTF. The CDR3 DNA reads TGTGCCAGTAGTATAGAAGTCAGGGTCTATGGCTACACCTTC.

V usage is TRBV20-1 and J usage is TRBJ1-2; no reliable D call. Germline V gives CDR1 DFQATT, CDR2 SNEGSKA (reference sequence). CDR3 length: 12 residues. The V end was cut by 3 bases, the J end by 3 bases, with 8 bases between. CDR3 protein: CSASEGHYGYTF. The CDR3 nucleotides are TGCAGTGCTAGTGAGGGCCACTATGGCTACACCTTC.

This clone was recorded only once. This chain connects TRBV5-1 to TRBJ1-2; 9 nucleotides line up with TRBD1. The length of the CDR3 is 13 residues. V shed 4 bases and J 6 bases; nucleotides not matched to a gene: 4. Germline CDR1 SGHRS, CDR2 YFSETQ. CDR3 sequence: CASSAGQGNGYTF. The CDR3 DNA is TGCGCCAGCAGCGCGGGACAGGGAAATGGCTACACCTTC.

The count of this clone is one. The chain links TRBV7-9 to TRBJ2-3, with a weak D call TRBD1 (6 bases). Germline CDR1 SEHNR, CDR2 FQNEAQ (reference sequence). The CDR3 spans 16 residues. Trimming removed 1 base at V and 3 bases at J, with 14 bases between. DNA for the CDR3: TGTGCCAGCAGCTTAGAAGAGTGGCAGGGGACAGATACGCAGTATTTT. This codes for CASSLEEWQGTDTQYF.

The chain has TRBV24-1 and TRBJ1-6, with D unresolved. CDR1 and CDR2 (germline): KGHDR, SFDVKD. The length of the CDR3 is 16 residues. The germline V and J ends were trimmed by 9 bases and 5 bases, with 19 bases remaining between them. CDR3: CATYDTPFIHNSPLHF. CDR3 coding DNA: TGTGCCACCTACGATACACCGTTTATCCATAATTCACCCCTCCACTTT.

There are a few counts of this clone. The chain carries TRBV4-2 and TRBJ1-6; unclear D gene. Per germline, CDR1 LGHNA and CDR2 YNFKEQ. The CDR3 totals 18 residues. Trimming left V 0 bases short and J 0 bases short, with 12 bases between. CDR3 amino acids: CASSQDRVRSSYNSPLHF. The CDR3 DNA sequence: TGTGCCAGCAGCCAAGATCGGGTGAGGAGCTCCTATAATTCACCCCTCCACTTT.